This T cell receptor (beta chain) was observed in a study of control samples from healthy donors and cancer patients. This CDR3 has 13 residues. Germline V gene data show CDR1 as LGHDT and CDR2 as YNNKEL (reference sequence). Between the trimmed V and J ends, which lost 6 bases and 8 bases, there was a span of 14 bases. Sequencing was performed with immunoSEQ multiplex PCR; in TCRdb, only in-frame clones are kept and a portion is missing. The sample carries around 75,000 clones, about 92% recorded once. The V gene is TRBV3-1 (or the pseudogene TRBV3-2), the J gene TRBJ2-1; perhaps TRBD1 as D (6 bases). What was sequenced was blood. This receptor was taken from a woman aged 55 to 70 in good health. As DNA, the CDR3 is TGTGCCAGCAGAGACAGGACAGCTGATGAGCAGTTCTTC. Protein sequence: CASRDRTADEQFF.